Following are 20 T cell receptor beta chains from one sample sequenced in a study of neurological immune-mediated disorders. TCRdb passed the 5' RACE reads through MiXCR, listing each CDR3 protein once. The data contain over 65,000 distinct CDR3 sequences, 2.6% of them singletons. What was sequenced was PBMCs. The receptors derive from a woman aged 25 to 39 with multiple sclerosis.

In its sample, this clonotype was seen many times. The chain has TRBV12-3 or TRBV12-4 and TRBJ2-3; D is undetermined. The V end was cut by 7 bases, the J end by 2 bases, with 7 bases between. The CDR3 consists of 12 residues. CDR3 DNA: TGTGCCAGCAACCTTAACACAGATACGCAGTATTTT. It specifies CASNLNTDTQYF.

This clonotype has a count of ten or more. CDR3 sequence: CASSLVGGRETQYF. The DNA for the CDR3 is TGTGCCAGCAGCTTAGTAGGGGGCCGGGAGACCCAGTACTTC. The chain recombines TRBV7-9 with TRBJ2-5; 7 positions match TRBD1. Germline V gene data show CDR1 as SEHNR and CDR2 as FQNEAQ (reference sequence). The V and J ends lost 1 base and 5 bases, in that order; junction bases with no gene match: 4. The CDR3 is 14 residues long.

At least ten counts were recorded for this clonotype. The rearrangement joins TRBV5-1 to TRBJ2-4, with TRBD2 as a possible D gene (6 bases). Germline values: CDR1 SGHRS, CDR2 YFSETQ. The CDR3 contains 14 residues. V was trimmed by 3 bases and J by 9 bases, leaving 16 bases between them. This chain's CDR3 is CASSSRLGKSIQYF. For the CDR3, the DNA is TGCGCCAGCAGCTCCCGACTAGGGAAGAGCATTCAGTACTTC.

This clonotype was seen repeatedly, ten times or more. The chain links TRBV24-1 to TRBJ2-7; 8 nucleotides agree with TRBD1. Germline CDR1 KGHDR, CDR2 SFDVKD. V dropped 7 bases and J dropped 3; count of bases not matched to a gene: 7. The CDR3 covers 14 residues. The CDR3 region has the DNA TGTGCCACCAGGGACAGGGACCCGAGCTACGAGCAGTACTTC. It yields the protein CATRDRDPSYEQYF.

This chain joins TRBV18 and TRBJ2-7; D call uncertain. V was pared by 3 bases and J by 7 bases, with 16 bases between. Germline loops: CDR1 KGHSH, CDR2 LQKENI. The CDR3 is made up of 14 amino acids. In nucleotides, the CDR3 is TGTGCCAGCTCACCGGGCGATACGTCCAAAGAGCAGTACTTC. Protein: CASSPGDTSKEQYF.

The sample holds many counts of this clonotype. This sequence joins TRBV6-6 and TRBJ2-1; D may be TRBD2 (6 bases). The CDR3 runs to 13 residues. V was cut by 6 bases and J by 9 bases, with 15 bases left in between. Germline V gene lookup returns CDR1 MNHNY and CDR2 SVGAGI (reference sequence). CDR3 region: CASSSGGYGEQFF. Here the CDR3 DNA reads TGTGCCAGCAGCTCAGGAGGGTATGGTGAGCAGTTCTTC.

This clonotype was seen at least ten times. The chain couples TRBV10-3 to TRBJ2-7; D is possibly TRBD2 (5 bases). Trimming took off 8 bases at V and 0 bases at J, with 11 bases between the two ends. Germline V lookup: CDR1 ENHRY, CDR2 SYGVKD. The CDR3 extends over 13 amino acids. The CDR3 sequence: CAISADSSYEQYF. DNA of the CDR3: TGTGCCATCTCGGCGGACTCCTCCTACGAGCAGTACTTC.

This clonotype was detected many times. This chain joins TRBV7-8 and TRBJ2-1; 8 bases line up with TRBD2. Germline CDR1 SGHVS, CDR2 FQNEAQ. The CDR3 loop spans 16 amino acids. The trim removed 1 base at V and 5 bases at J, leaving 7 bases unmatched. The CDR3 spells CASSLDERELDNEQFF. CDR3 sequence (DNA): TGTGCCAGCAGCTTAGATGAGCGGGAGTTGGACAATGAGCAGTTCTTC.

This sequence joins TRBV19 and TRBJ2-7; TRBD2 aligns across 15 bases. The V and J ends lost 9 bases and 2 bases, in that order; junction bases with no gene match: 11. Per the germline V gene, CDR1 is LNHDA and CDR2 is SQIVND (reference sequence). The CDR3 covers 17 residues. The CDR3 region is CASRTSGRAELTYEQYF. CDR3 DNA sequence: TGTGCCAGCAGGACTAGCGGGAGGGCCGAATTAACCTACGAGCAGTACTTC.

This clonotype was picked up many times. The rearrangement joins TRBV14 to TRBJ2-7, with 8 positions matching TRBD2. This CDR3 has 14 residues. Trimming cost V 2 bases and J 5 bases; bases outside gene matches: 5. Germline V CDR1 and CDR2: SGHDN, FVKESK. CDR3 coding DNA: TGTGCCAGCAGCCAACGGGGGGGAGGTAACGAGCAGTACTTC. This gives the protein CASSQRGGGNEQYF. Variable domain in full (rest from reference TRBV14 and TRBJ2-7): EAGVTQFPSHSVIEKGQTVTLRCDPISGHDNLYWYRRVMGKEIKFLLHFVKESKQDESGMPNNRFLAERTGGTYSTLKVQPAELEDSGVYFCASSQRGGGNEQYFGPGTRLTVT.

This clonotype was seen a few times. The chain employs TRBV7-2 and TRBJ2-1, with 8 bases matching TRBD2. This CDR3 spans 15 amino acids. Trimming cost V 5 bases and J 6 bases; bases outside gene matches: 9. Germline lookup yields CDR1 SGHTA and CDR2 FQGNSA. Written as DNA, the CDR3 is TGTGCCAGCAGCCTGCTTGCCGGGACTAGCAATGAGCAGTTCTTC. Its translation is CASSLLAGTSNEQFF.

The table lists this clonotype with many counts. V and J are TRBV28 and TRBJ1-1; TRBD1 aligns across 8 bases. J was trimmed by 6 bases and V by 5 bases; bases with no gene match: 8. The CDR3 is 14 amino acids. In germline, CDR1 is MDHEN, CDR2 SYDVKM. DNA for the CDR3: TGTGCCAGCAGTCTCAGTACAGGGGGTGCTGAAGCTTTCTTT. Translating gives CASSLSTGGAEAFF.

In this sample, this clonotype turned up many times. The chain links TRBV6-2 or TRBV6-3 to TRBJ2-3; tentative D call: TRBD2 (5 bases). Trimming pared 2 bases from V and 5 bases from J, leaving 8 bases between. The germline V gene has CDR1 MNHEY and CDR2 SVGEGT. This CDR3 is 13 amino acids long. The CDR3 nucleotides read TGTGCCAGCAGTTACGATCGGGGAGATACGCAGTATTTT. It translates to CASSYDRGDTQYF.

In its sample, this clonotype was seen many times. The chain joins TRBV15 to TRBJ2-1, with a possible D match to TRBD1 (5 bases). The CDR3 has 14 amino acids. Trimming took off 0 bases at V and 7 bases at J, with 10 bases between the two ends. Germline V gives CDR1 LNHNV, CDR2 YYDKDF (reference sequence). The CDR3 loop is CATSRDPSGNEQFF. CDR3 coding DNA: TGTGCCACCAGCAGAGATCCGTCAGGGAATGAGCAGTTCTTC. The variable domain in full, with the rest retrieved from reference TRBV15 and TRBJ2-1, is DAMVIQNPRYQVTQFGKPVTLSCSQTLNHNVMYWYQQKSSQAPKLLFHYYDKDFNNEADTPDNFQSRRPNTSFCFLDIRSPGLGDTAMYLCATSRDPSGNEQFFGPGTRLTVL.

The chain's CDR3 is CASRLALPRTDETSGLNYEQYF. Written as DNA, the CDR3 is TGTGCAAGTCGCTTAGCACTTCCCCGGACGGACGAAACTAGCGGGCTGAACTACGAGCAGTACTTC. The rearrangement uses TRBV12-2 and TRBJ2-7; TRBD2 reflects the table's D call only, with no check against the DNA. TRBV12-2 is a listed pseudogene. The CDR3 has 22 amino acids.

There are many counts of this clonotype. This chain links TRBV20-1 with TRBJ2-1; 9 bases align to TRBD2. CDR1 DFQATT and CDR2 SNEGSKA come from the germline V gene (reference sequence). The J segment lost 8 bases and the V segment lost 1 base, leaving 3 bases of the junction unmatched. CDR3 length equals 13 residues. This chain's CDR3 is CSARASGNDEQFF. The DNA of the CDR3 is TGCAGTGCTAGAGCTAGCGGGAACGATGAGCAGTTCTTC.

This clonotype was seen at least ten times. The chain employs TRBV20-1 and TRBJ1-2; D perhaps matches TRBD1 (6 bases). V was shortened by 0 bases and J by 0 bases, with 14 bases between the two germline ends. There are 16 residues in the CDR3. Germline-derived CDR1 and CDR2 are DFQATT and SNEGSKA (reference sequence). The CDR3 DNA is TGCAGTGCTAGAGAGCAGCAGGGGCGGGCTAACTATGGCTACACCTTC. Translation gives CSAREQQGRANYGYTF.

As regards this clonotype: A much larger clone lies a single base off, so this may be a read error. The J gene is TRBJ2-5, the V gene TRBV5-1; 8 bases are a match to TRBD2. The CDR3 is 11 amino acids. From germline, CDR1 is SGHRS and CDR2 YFSETQ. CDR3 protein: CDSSGSETQYF. The CDR3 DNA reads as TGCGACAGCAGCGGGAGCGAGACCCAGTACTTC.

This clonotype was counted ten times or more. This chain links TRBV29-1 with TRBJ2-3, with TRBD2 identical over 10 bases. Trimming cost V 5 bases and J 2 bases; bases outside gene matches: 10. This CDR3 is 16 amino acids long. Germline CDR1 and CDR2: SQVTM and ANQGSEA. CDR3 in amino acids: CSVQSGRAGNTDTQYF. The CDR3 region has the DNA TGCAGCGTTCAAAGCGGGAGGGCCGGTAACACAGATACGCAGTATTTT.

This clonotype was counted at least ten times. V is TRBV7-2 and J is TRBJ2-7, with D possibly being TRBD1 or TRBD2 (5 bases each). The CDR3 spans 13 residues. With 5 bases removed from V and 3 bases from J, the gap between germline ends came to 11 bases. Germline loops: CDR1 SGHTA, CDR2 FQGNSA. In DNA form, the CDR3 reads TGTGCCAGCAGCCCGGGGCCTATCTACGAGCAGTACTTC. It specifies CASSPGPIYEQYF.